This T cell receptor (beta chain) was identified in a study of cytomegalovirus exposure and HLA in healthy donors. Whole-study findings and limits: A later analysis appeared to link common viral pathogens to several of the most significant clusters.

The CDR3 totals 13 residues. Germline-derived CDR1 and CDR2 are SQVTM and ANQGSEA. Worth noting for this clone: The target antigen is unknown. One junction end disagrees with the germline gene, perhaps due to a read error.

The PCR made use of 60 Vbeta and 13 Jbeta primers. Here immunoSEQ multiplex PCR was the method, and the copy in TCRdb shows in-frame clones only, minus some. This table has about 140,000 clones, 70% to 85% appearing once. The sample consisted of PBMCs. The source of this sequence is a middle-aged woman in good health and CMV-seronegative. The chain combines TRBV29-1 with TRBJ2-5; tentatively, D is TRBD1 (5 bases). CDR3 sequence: CSVEGRVKETQYF. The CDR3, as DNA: TGCAGCGTCGAAGGCAGGGTCAAAGAGACCCAGTACTTC.